The source of this TCR beta chain is a study of blood T cell repertoires in COVID-19. In the authors' methods: From reference gene primer amplification, estimates of nucleated cell counts were derived. TCRdb's copy holds only in-frame clones and misses some; the assay was immunoSEQ multiplex PCR. V and J calls and clone size are given by that table; D and trimming were obtained from the DNA. The repertoire holds some 70,000 clones, with roughly nine tenths as singletons. The CDR3 spans 14 residues. The germline V gene encodes CDR1 SEHNR and CDR2 FQNEAQ (reference sequence). V lost 7 bases and J lost 3, with 15 bases in between.

V and J are TRBV7-9 and TRBJ1-2, with D possibly TRBD1 on 5 matching bases. This TCR was sampled from a man aged 50 or older with acute or convalescent COVID-19. Specimen: peripheral blood. The CDR3 nucleotides are TGTGCCAGCACCATATCAGGGATGGACTATGGCTACACCTTC. Protein product: CASTISGMDYGYTF.